This entry concerns a single TCR beta chain. This clonotype was found a few times. No cognate antigen has been identified for it. Base qualities were left out, and no much larger clone turns up one base away. Systemically healthy Caucasian individuals from Russia, 39 in total and aged about 6 to 90 years, were included as donors. Roughly 11 milliliters of peripheral blood were drawn from each donor into EDTA-treated Vacutainer tubes. Ficoll-Paque density-gradient centrifugation was used to isolate PBMCs, with at least 7 million obtained per sample. Total RNA was extracted from PBMCs with Trizol reagent, with at least 5.5 micrograms obtained per sample. Naive CD45RAhigh/CD27high T cell percentages were measured by flow cytometry on a PBMC aliquot from every donor. The CDR3 spans 14 residues, from the cysteine through the phenylalanine. Only the CDR3 DNA stays, 42 bases, in frame from base 1. As encoded in the germline V gene, CDR1 is SNHLY while CDR2 is FYNNEI. The V end gives up 7 bases and the J end 2 bases, leaving 7 bases in the junction not matched to a gene.

Library preparation used 5' RACE. TCRdb names Illumina HiSeq 2500 as the instrument used. The second PCR ran for roughly 7 to 12 cycles and used a J-beta primer mix along with a sample-barcoded 5' primer. A template-switch 5' adaptor carrying 12 random nucleotides introduced a unique molecular identifier onto each TCR beta cDNA molecule. Each sample yielded at least 2.5 million CDR3-containing paired-end reads. First-strand cDNA was synthesized from all RNA with the Mint cDNA synthesis kit, primed by a TRBC-specific oligonucleotide. After uracil-DNA glycosylase treatment, a first 18-cycle PCR used universal primers M1SS and BC2_uni_R on all cDNA. The source study handled its data this way. For normalization, 1 million high-quality reads, each with a distinct molecular identifier, were randomly selected from each sample. Instead of being binned into consensus sequences, reads that shared molecular identifiers were thrown out. MiTCR, run with a Q25 quality threshold and the strictest error-elimination algorithm, handled CDR3 identification, clonotype clustering and error correction. Lower-bound total TCR beta diversity was estimated with a nonparametric unseen species model using Euler transformation. The raw public reads went through TCRdb reprocessing: fastp at Q25, MiXCR clone calling, in-frame beta chains kept. Rows merge per CDR3 protein into single entries with the most common DNA and genes. The V and J calls and clone size come from TCRdb's table, not from the authors' own analysis. The sample table records 450,000 to 700,000 distinct CDR3 sequences; about 25% of these occur just once. Around 18% of the sample comes from the top ten.

The record originates from a study of blood T cells in healthy people across ages (dated by TCRdb to the mid-2010s). Regarding the research as a whole: Template switching captured roughly one uniquely barcoded TCR beta cDNA molecule per two T cells in model experiments. Age-related changes in TCR beta repertoire diversity were measured in the study by deep sequencing normalized with unique cDNA molecular identifiers. The donors were divided into four age groups: young (average roughly 15 years), middle-aged (about 39), aged (about 60) and long-lived (roughly 88). To avoid experimental bias, donors of different ages were distributed randomly across sequencing lanes. The study analyzed two additional independent replicas of 1 million unique cDNA reads from the same blood draw for two donors, one aged 18 to 30 and one aged 80 or older. The full study reports these points: Because the CMV infection status of the donors was unknown, age-related changes in expanded clonotypes may potentially have been confounded. As age increased, observed TCR beta diversity per million T cells dropped in a roughly linear way, and a significant reduction was already evident by age 40. Since profiling was done on bulk unsorted PBMCs, naive and antigen-experienced compartments could not be conclusively compared. Estimates of total diversity based on one million sequenced T cells were considered lower bounds and underestimates. Observed TCR beta diversity correlated strongly with the percentage of naive T cells measured by flow cytometry. Compared with the aged group, more naive CD4+ T cells, fewer expanded clones and increased TCR diversity were shown by the long-lived group, suggesting age selection.

The sequence was obtained from a woman aged 70-85 years in good health. The chain is encoded by TRBV2 joined to TRBJ2-5; the central 7 bases match TRBD2. The sample taken for sequencing was blood. The bases are TGTGCCAGCAAGCTAGCGGCGGCTCAAGAGACCCAGTACTTC. Translation gives CASKLAAAQETQYF.